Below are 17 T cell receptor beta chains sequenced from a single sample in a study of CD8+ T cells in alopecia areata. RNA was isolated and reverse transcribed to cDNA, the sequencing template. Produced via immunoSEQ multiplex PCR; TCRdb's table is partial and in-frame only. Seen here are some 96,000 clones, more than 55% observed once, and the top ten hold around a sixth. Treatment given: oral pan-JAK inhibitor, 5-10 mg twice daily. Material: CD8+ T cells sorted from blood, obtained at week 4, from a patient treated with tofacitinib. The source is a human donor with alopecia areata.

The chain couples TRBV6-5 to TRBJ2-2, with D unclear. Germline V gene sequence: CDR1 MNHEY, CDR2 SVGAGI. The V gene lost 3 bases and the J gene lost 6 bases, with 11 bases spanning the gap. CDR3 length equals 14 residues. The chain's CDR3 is CASSYDPVAGELFF. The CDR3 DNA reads TGTGCCAGCAGTTATGACCCGGTCGCCGGGGAGCTGTTTTTT.

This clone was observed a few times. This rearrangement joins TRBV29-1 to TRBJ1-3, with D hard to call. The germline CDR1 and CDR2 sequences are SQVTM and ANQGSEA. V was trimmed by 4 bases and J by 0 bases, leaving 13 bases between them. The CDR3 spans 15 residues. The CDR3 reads CSVVIASSSGNTIYF. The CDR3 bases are TGCAGCGTTGTAATCGCCAGCAGCTCTGGAAACACCATATATTTT.

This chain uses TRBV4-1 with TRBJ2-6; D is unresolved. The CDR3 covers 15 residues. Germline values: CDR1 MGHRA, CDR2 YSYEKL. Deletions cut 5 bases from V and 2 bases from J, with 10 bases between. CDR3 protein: CASSFTVTGANVLTF. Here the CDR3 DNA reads TGCGCCAGCAGCTTTACAGTCACTGGGGCCAACGTCCTGACTTTC.

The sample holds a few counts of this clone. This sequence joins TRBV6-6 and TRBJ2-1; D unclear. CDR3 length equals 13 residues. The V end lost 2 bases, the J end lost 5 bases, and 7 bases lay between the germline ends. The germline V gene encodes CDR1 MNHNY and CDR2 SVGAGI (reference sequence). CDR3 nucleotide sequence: TGTGCCAGCAGTTACCAGGAACACAATGAGCAGTTCTTC. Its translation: CASSYQEHNEQFF.

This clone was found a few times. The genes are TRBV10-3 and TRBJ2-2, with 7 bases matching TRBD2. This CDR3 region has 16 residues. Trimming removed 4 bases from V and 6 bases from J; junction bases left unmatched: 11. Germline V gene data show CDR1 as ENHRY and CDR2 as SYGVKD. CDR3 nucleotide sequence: TGTGCCATCAGTGGTTTCGGGGACTATAGTCCCGGGGAGCTGTTTTTT. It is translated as CAISGFGDYSPGELFF.

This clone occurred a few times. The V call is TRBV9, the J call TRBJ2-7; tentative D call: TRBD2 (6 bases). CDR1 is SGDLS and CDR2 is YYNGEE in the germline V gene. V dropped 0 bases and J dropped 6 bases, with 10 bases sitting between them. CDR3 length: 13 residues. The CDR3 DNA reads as TGTGCCAGCAGCGTAGGGGGGGAGGCCGAGCAGTACTTC. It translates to CASSVGGEAEQYF.

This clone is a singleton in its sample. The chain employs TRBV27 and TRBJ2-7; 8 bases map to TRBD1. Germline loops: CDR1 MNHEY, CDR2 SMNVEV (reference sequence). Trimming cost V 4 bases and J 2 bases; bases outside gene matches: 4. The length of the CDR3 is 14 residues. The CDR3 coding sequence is TGTGCCAGCAGTTCCTGGGACAGGACCTACGAGCAGTACTTC. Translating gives CASSSWDRTYEQYF.

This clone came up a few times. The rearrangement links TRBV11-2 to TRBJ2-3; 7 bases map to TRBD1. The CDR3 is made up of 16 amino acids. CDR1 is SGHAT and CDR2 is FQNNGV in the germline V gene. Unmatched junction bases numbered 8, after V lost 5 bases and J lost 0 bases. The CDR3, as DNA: TGTGCCAGCAGCCTCGGGACAGCCACTAGCACAGATACGCAGTATTTT. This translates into CASSLGTATSTDTQYF.

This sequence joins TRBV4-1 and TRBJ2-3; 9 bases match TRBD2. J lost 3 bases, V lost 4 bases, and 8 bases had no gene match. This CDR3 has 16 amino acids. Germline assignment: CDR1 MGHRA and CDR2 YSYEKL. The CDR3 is CASSRRTSALTDTQYF. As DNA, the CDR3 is TGCGCCAGCAGCCGTCGGACTAGCGCACTTACAGATACGCAGTATTTT.

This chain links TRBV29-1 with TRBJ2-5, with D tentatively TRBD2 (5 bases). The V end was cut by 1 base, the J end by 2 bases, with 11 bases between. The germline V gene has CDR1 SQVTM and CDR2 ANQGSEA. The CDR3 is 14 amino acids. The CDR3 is CSVEVLGRQETQYF. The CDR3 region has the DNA TGCAGCGTTGAAGTTTTGGGGAGACAAGAGACCCAGTACTTC.

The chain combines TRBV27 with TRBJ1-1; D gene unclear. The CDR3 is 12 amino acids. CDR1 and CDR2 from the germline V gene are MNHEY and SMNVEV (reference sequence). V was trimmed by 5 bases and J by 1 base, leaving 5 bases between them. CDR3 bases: TGTGCCAGCAGTGCGGGGAACACTGAAGCTTTCTTT. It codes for CASSAGNTEAFF.

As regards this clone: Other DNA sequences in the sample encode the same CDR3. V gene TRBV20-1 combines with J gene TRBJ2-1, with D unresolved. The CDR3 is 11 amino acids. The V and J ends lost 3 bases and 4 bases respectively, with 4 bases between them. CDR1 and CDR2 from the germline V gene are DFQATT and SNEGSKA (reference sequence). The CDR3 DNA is TGCAGTGCTAGGGAGTACAATGAGCAGTTCTTC. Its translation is CSAREYNEQFF.

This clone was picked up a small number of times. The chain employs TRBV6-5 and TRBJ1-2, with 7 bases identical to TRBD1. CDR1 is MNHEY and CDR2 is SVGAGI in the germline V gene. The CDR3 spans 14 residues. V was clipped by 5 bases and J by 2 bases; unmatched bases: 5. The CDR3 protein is CASSRPGQNYGYTF. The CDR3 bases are TGTGCCAGCAGTCGGCCGGGACAGAACTATGGCTACACCTTC.

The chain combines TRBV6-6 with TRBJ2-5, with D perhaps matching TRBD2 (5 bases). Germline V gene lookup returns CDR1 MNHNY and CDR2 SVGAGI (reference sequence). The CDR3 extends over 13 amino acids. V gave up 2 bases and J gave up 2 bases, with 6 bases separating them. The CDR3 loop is CASSYRGQETQYF. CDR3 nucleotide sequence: TGTGCCAGCAGTTACCGGGGACAAGAGACCCAGTACTTC.

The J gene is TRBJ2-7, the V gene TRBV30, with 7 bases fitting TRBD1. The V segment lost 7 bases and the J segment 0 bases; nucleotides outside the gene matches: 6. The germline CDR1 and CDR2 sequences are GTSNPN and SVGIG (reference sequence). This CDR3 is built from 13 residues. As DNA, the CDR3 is TGTGCCTCTACAAGGGACAGCTCCTACGAGCAGTACTTC. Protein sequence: CASTRDSSYEQYF.

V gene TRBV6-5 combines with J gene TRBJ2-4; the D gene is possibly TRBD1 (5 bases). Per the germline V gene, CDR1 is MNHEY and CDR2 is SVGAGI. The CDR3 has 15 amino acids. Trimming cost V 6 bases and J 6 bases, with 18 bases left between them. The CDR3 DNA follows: TGTGCCAGCAGGCTCTTAGGGGCCGGAAGAAACATTCAGTACTTC. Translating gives CASRLLGAGRNIQYF.

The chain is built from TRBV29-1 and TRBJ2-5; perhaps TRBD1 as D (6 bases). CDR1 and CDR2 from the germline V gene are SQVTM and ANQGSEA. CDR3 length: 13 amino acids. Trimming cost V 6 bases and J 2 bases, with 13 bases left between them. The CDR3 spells CSVTTGIQETQYF. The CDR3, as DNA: TGCAGCGTCACCACAGGGATTCAAGAGACCCAGTACTTC.